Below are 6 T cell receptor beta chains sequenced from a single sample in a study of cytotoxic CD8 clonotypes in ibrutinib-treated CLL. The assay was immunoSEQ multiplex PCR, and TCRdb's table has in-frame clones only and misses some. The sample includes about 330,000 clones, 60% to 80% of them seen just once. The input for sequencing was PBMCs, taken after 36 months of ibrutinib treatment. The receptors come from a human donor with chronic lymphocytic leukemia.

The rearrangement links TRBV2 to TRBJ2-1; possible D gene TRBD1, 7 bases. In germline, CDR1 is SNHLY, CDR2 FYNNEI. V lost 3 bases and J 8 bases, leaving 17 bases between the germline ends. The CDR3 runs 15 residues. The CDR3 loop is CASSDEGRGVDEQFF. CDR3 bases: TGTGCCAGCAGTGATGAGGGCAGGGGGGTCGATGAGCAGTTCTTC. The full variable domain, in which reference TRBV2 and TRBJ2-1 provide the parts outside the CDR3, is EPEVTQTPSHQVTQMGQEVILRCVPISNHLYFYWYRQILGQKVEFLVSFYNNEISEKSEIFDDQFSVERPDGSNFTLKIRSTKLEDSAMYFCASSDEGRGVDEQFFGPGTRLTVL.

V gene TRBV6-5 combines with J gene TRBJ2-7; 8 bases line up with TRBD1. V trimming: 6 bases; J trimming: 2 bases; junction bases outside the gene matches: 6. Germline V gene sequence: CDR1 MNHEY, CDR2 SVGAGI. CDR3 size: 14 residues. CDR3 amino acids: CASRFRDRTYEQYF. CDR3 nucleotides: TGTGCCAGCAGGTTCAGGGACAGGACCTACGAGCAGTACTTC.

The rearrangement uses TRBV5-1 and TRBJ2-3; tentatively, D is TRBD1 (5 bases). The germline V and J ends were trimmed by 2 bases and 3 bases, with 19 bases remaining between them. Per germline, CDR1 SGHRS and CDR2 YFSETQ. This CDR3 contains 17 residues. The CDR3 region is CASSFRVPISGTDTQYF. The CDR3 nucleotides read TGCGCCAGCAGCTTCAGGGTTCCGATCTCGGGTACAGATACGCAGTATTTT.

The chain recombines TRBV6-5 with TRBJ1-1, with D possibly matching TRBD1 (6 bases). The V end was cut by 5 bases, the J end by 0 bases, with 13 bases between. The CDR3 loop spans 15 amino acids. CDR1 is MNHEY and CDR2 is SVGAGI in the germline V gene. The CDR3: CASSHGQLMNTEAFF. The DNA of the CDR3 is TGTGCCAGCAGTCATGGACAGCTGATGAACACTGAAGCTTTCTTT.

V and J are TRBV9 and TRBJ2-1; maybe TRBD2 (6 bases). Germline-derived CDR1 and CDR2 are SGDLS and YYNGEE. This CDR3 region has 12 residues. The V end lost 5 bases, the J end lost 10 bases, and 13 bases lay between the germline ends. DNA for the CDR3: TGTGCCAGCAGGGGGCCAACTAGCGAGCAGTTCTTC. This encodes CASRGPTSEQFF.

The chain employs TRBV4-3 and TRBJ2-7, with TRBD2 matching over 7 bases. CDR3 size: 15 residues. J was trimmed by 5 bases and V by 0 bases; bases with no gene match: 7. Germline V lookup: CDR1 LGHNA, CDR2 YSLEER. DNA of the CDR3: TGCGCCAGCAGCCAAGAACGCGGGAGACCCCACGAGCAGTACTTC. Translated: CASSQERGRPHEQYF.